Shown below are 21 T cell receptor beta chains from a single sample sequenced in a study of PD-L1 blockade in urothelial cancer. Data came from immunoSEQ multiplex PCR; TCRdb stores just in-frame clones and leaves some out. The table records around 60,000 clones, 81% of them present only once. The time point here: pretreatment peripheral blood. Here the sequenced sample was PBMCs, taken around atezolizumab (anti-PD-L1) treatment. Receptor source: a man aged 70 or older with urothelial cancer.

Only a few counts were recorded for this clone. The rearrangement uses TRBV4-2 and TRBJ2-3; tentative D call: TRBD1 (5 bases). The germline V gene has CDR1 LGHNA and CDR2 YNFKEQ. The V gene lost 4 bases and the J gene lost 4 bases, with 15 bases spanning the gap. The CDR3 contains 15 residues. CDR3: CASSPRARFADTQYF. As DNA, the CDR3 is TGTGCCAGCAGCCCCAGGGCGAGGTTCGCAGATACGCAGTATTTT.

The J gene is TRBJ2-5, the V gene TRBV11-2; 11 positions agree with TRBD2. Germline V CDR1 and CDR2: SGHAT, FQNNGV. The trim removed 3 bases at V and 4 bases at J, leaving 4 bases unmatched. This CDR3 comprises 15 residues. CDR3 amino acids: CASSFHSGRGETQYF. CDR3 in DNA: TGTGCCAGCAGCTTCCATAGCGGGAGGGGAGAGACCCAGTACTTC.

V gene TRBV19 combines with J gene TRBJ1-2, with D unclear. This CDR3 spans 13 amino acids. The V end lost 0 bases, the J end lost 4 bases, and 6 bases lay between the germline ends. Germline CDR1 LNHDA, CDR2 SQIVND (reference sequence). For the CDR3, the DNA is TGTGCCAGTAGTATAGACAGAAGCTATGGCTACACCTTC. Amino acids: CASSIDRSYGYTF.

The J gene is TRBJ1-2, the V gene TRBV18; D possibly corresponds to TRBD1 (5 bases). V lost 2 bases and J 5 bases, leaving 15 bases between the germline ends. Germline V gene lookup returns CDR1 KGHSH and CDR2 LQKENI. The CDR3 spans 15 residues. This CDR3 reads CASSPVTRGYYGYTF. Here the CDR3 DNA reads TGTGCCAGCTCACCAGTGACTAGGGGTTATTATGGCTACACCTTC. Together with reference TRBV18 and TRBJ1-2, the CDR3 gives the full variable domain: NAGVMQNPRHLVRRRGQEARLRCSPMKGHSHVYWYRQLPEEGLKFMVYLQKENIIDESGMPKERFSAEFPKEGPSILRIQQVVRGDSAAYFCASSPVTRGYYGYTFGSGTRLTVV.

The rearrangement links TRBV2 to TRBJ1-5; D possibly corresponds to TRBD1 (6 bases). This CDR3 contains 14 residues. Germline-derived CDR1 and CDR2 are SNHLY and FYNNEI. V lost 6 bases, J lost 0 bases, and 9 bases lay in between. The CDR3 loop is CASRGQISNQPQHF. CDR3 DNA sequence: TGTGCCAGCAGAGGACAGATTAGCAATCAGCCCCAGCATTTT.

This chain joins TRBV6-5 and TRBJ2-3, with D possibly being TRBD1 (6 bases). The CDR3 extends over 14 amino acids. V was shortened by 5 bases and J by 3 bases, with 12 bases between the two germline ends. Germline V gene data show CDR1 as MNHEY and CDR2 as SVGAGI. The CDR3 DNA follows: TGTGCCAGCAGTCCCCCGGGACAAACAGATACGCAGTATTTT. It codes for CASSPPGQTDTQYF.

The chain has TRBV18 and TRBJ2-3; the match to TRBD1 covers 7 bases. Germline loops: CDR1 KGHSH, CDR2 LQKENI. V dropped 3 bases and J dropped 2; count of bases not matched to a gene: 8. This CDR3 is 16 amino acids long. CDR3 residues: CASSPARTGHTDTQYF. The CDR3 coding sequence is TGTGCCAGCTCACCCGCCCGGACAGGTCACACAGATACGCAGTATTTT.

The chain recombines TRBV5-4 with TRBJ2-5; 9 bases fit TRBD2. J gave up 1 base and V 2 bases, and 6 bases lay outside the gene matches. Germline-derived CDR1 and CDR2 are SGHNT and YYREEE (reference sequence). There are 16 residues in the CDR3. CDR3 region: CASSFGAGGPQETQYF. In nucleotides, the CDR3 is TGTGCCAGCAGCTTCGGAGCGGGAGGACCCCAAGAGACCCAGTACTTC.

This chain connects TRBV5-8 to TRBJ2-1; 10 bases map to TRBD2. Germline CDR1 reads SGHTS; CDR2 reads YDEGEE. The CDR3 extends over 18 amino acids. Losses at the gene ends were 0 bases for V and 2 bases for J; bases not matched to a gene: 8. CDR3 in amino acids: CASSLVHGLAEAYNEQFF. Written as DNA, the CDR3 is TGTGCCAGCAGCTTGGTACACGGACTAGCGGAAGCCTACAATGAGCAGTTCTTC.

The chain links TRBV28 to TRBJ1-5; 7 bases agree with TRBD1. After removal of 5 bases from V and 6 bases from J, the junction contained 7 bases not matched to a gene. CDR1 is MDHEN and CDR2 is SYDVKM in the germline V gene. The CDR3 is 14 residues long. CDR3 loop: CASSPDRAGQPQHF. DNA of the CDR3: TGTGCCAGCAGTCCAGACAGGGCGGGTCAGCCCCAGCATTTT.

CDR3 in DNA: TGTGCCAGCAGCTCTAGTGGGGTCGGGGGTGATGAGCAGTTCTTC. Translating it yields CASSSSGVGGDEQFF. V and J are TRBV11-3 and TRBJ2-1; D is possibly TRBD2 (6 bases). The ends were cut back, 4 bases at V and 8 bases at J, with 18 bases in the middle. CDR3 size: 15 residues. Germline lookup yields CDR1 SGHNT and CDR2 YENEEA.

The V and J genes are TRBV27 and TRBJ1-1, with 7 bases aligning to TRBD1. Germline trimming cut 2 bases from V and 4 bases from J; bases unmatched to any gene: 10. CDR1 is MNHEY and CDR2 is SMNVEV in the germline V gene (reference sequence). The CDR3 has 16 amino acids. The CDR3 here is CASSLGPDRVGTEAFF. The CDR3 DNA follows: TGTGCCAGCAGTTTAGGGCCCGACAGGGTAGGCACTGAAGCTTTCTTT.

This sequence joins TRBV7-9 and TRBJ2-3; 9 nucleotides line up with TRBD2. This CDR3 contains 15 residues. CDR1 and CDR2 from the germline V gene are SEHNR and FQNEAQ (reference sequence). The V gene end was trimmed by 5 bases and the J gene end by 5 bases; junction bases not matched to a gene: 8. The DNA for the CDR3 is TGTGCCAGCAGCCCGGTGGTAGCGGGAGTAGATACGCAGTATTTT. It yields the protein CASSPVVAGVDTQYF.

The rearrangement uses TRBV2 and TRBJ2-1; 11 positions agree with TRBD2. The germline V gene encodes CDR1 SNHLY and CDR2 FYNNEI. Losses at the gene ends were 5 bases for V and 10 bases for J; bases not matched to a gene: 10. This CDR3 contains 15 residues. CDR3 amino acids: CASSIRLAGNGEQFF. The CDR3 DNA sequence: TGTGCCAGCAGTATTAGACTAGCGGGAAACGGGGAGCAGTTCTTC.

This sequence joins TRBV5-1 and TRBJ2-5; D is possibly TRBD2 (6 bases). CDR1 is SGHRS, CDR2 YFSETQ, per germline. The ends were cut back, 0 bases at V and 1 base at J, with 19 bases in the middle. The CDR3 covers 18 residues. The CDR3 protein is CASSLAPRASARQETQYF. CDR3 in DNA: TGCGCCAGCAGCTTGGCCCCCCGGGCTAGCGCACGCCAAGAGACCCAGTACTTC.

The chain joins TRBV2 to TRBJ2-3, with no clear D. This CDR3 has 12 amino acids. CDR1 is SNHLY and CDR2 is FYNNEI in the germline V gene. Trimming removed 6 bases from V and 2 bases from J, with 6 bases in between. CDR3 sequence (DNA): TGTGCCAGCAGCGAGGTCACAGATACGCAGTATTTT. This sequence encodes CASSEVTDTQYF.

The J gene is TRBJ2-7, the V gene TRBV6-6, with D possibly matching TRBD1 (5 bases). The CDR3 loop spans 13 amino acids. The germline V gene has CDR1 MNHNY and CDR2 SVGAGI (reference sequence). Trimming removed 6 bases at V and 2 bases at J, with 11 bases between. CDR3 nucleotide sequence: TGTGCCAGCAGGGTGGACAACACCTACGAGCAGTACTTC. It codes for CASRVDNTYEQYF.

This chain's CDR3 is CASSLPTQGFTEAFF. CDR3 sequence (DNA): TGTGCCAGCAGCTTGCCCACACAGGGTTTCACTGAAGCTTTCTTT. The chain couples TRBV7-9 to TRBJ1-1; TRBD1 might be the D (6 bases). Germline V gene lookup returns CDR1 SEHNR and CDR2 FQNEAQ (reference sequence). The CDR3 loop spans 15 amino acids. Trimming pared 3 bases from V and 4 bases from J, leaving 15 bases between.

The chain employs TRBV10-2 and TRBJ2-2; D remains unclear. V lost 3 bases, J lost 0 bases, and 11 bases lay in between. Germline V CDR1 and CDR2: WSHSY, SAAADI. This CDR3 has 16 amino acids. The CDR3 sequence: CASSDQAGTNTGELFF. In DNA, the CDR3 is TGCGCCAGCAGTGATCAGGCTGGAACGAACACCGGGGAGCTGTTTTTT.

The V call is TRBV6-1, the J call TRBJ1-5; TRBD1 matches 7 bases. Germline V gene data show CDR1 as MNHNS and CDR2 as SASEGT. V shed 6 bases and J 5 bases; nucleotides not matched to a gene: 7. The CDR3 is made up of 14 amino acids. This CDR3 reads CASRLQGLHQPQHF. CDR3 coding DNA: TGTGCCAGCAGACTACAGGGGCTGCATCAGCCCCAGCATTTT.

The chain recombines TRBV5-1 with TRBJ2-1, with 11 bases matching TRBD2. Trimming removed 4 bases from V and 7 bases from J; junction bases left unmatched: 13. Germline values: CDR1 SGHRS, CDR2 YFSETQ. This CDR3 has 17 amino acids. The CDR3 loop reads CASSPISGRARANEQFF. The CDR3 bases are TGCGCCAGCAGCCCCATTAGCGGGAGGGCTAGGGCAAATGAGCAGTTCTTC.